This paragraph reports one T cell receptor beta chain. No antigen is known for it. No base quality information exists; no much larger clone differs at one position. At the junction V is shortened by 3 bases and J by 1 base; bases outside the gene matches: 7. From its cysteine to its phenylalanine, the CDR3 spans 16 amino acids. Only CDR3 DNA is held: 48 bases, read in frame from base 1. CDR1 KGHSH and CDR2 LQKENI are derived from the germline V gene. TCRbeta CDR3 regions were amplified from genomic DNA by means of the immunoSEQ Assay, a bias-controlled multiplex PCR. Under the source paper's analysis protocol: Within the assay, amplification of reference gene primers was used to estimate how many nucleated cells each sample contained. Sequence reads were collapsed and filtered to measure the absolute abundance of every unique TCRbeta CDR3 rearrangement. For each sample, productive Simpson clonality was calculated by taking the square root of Simpson's diversity index across productive rearrangements. TCRdb limited this immuneACCESS table to in-frame rearrangements with V and J called. A share of clones is missing; checked studies link under half to unresolved V genes, and the rest is unexplained. V and J calls and clone size are those listed in that table; D and trimming were worked out from the DNA. The sample data list about 260,000 clones, and roughly nine tenths of these were observed just once. Approximately 4.3% of the sample is taken by the ten largest.

This record belongs to a study of blood T cell repertoires in COVID-19 (dated by TCRdb to 2018 to 2021). Turning to the overall study: The collaborator samples originated in the United States, Italy and Spain and spanned the acute and convalescent phases of COVID-19. The prospective study material was composed of cDNA or gDNA derived from T cells, B-cell-depleted T cells, or PBMCs. Deeply sampled blood TCRbeta repertoires from subjects exposed to, actively infected with, or recovered from COVID-19 were included in the dataset. The repertoires were made available in a free public database intended to serve as a resource for research on the immune response to SARS-CoV-2. The samples were drawn from the first 160 participants of the ongoing ImmuneRACE study and from 950 to 1,500 subjects provided by 6 global collaborators. A de-identified subject ID, COVID-19 status, age in years and sex were almost always included in the sample metadata. Where HLA class I and class II types were available, the types were taken from metadata supplied by the sample provider, not from assay-based typing. What the work shows at the level of the full study, not this receptor alone: Clinical and demographic metadata were provided uncurated, with the amount varying by source and participant.

Samples from volunteer blood donors who had recovered from COVID-19 were contributed by a second Seattle source. The collaborating institutions used their own protocols to collect whole blood in K2EDTA tubes. For TCRbeta analysis, collaborators shipped samples as frozen whole blood, isolated PBMCs, or DNA extracted from either of those sample types. The sequenced sample consisted of peripheral blood. The clonotype comes from a man aged 55 to 69 who had recovered from COVID-19. The chain was built from TRBV18 and TRBJ1-1, with 8 bases in between that match TRBD1. In nucleotide form, the sequence is TGTGCCAGCTCACCCGGACAGGGTTTCGCGAACACTGAAGCTTTCTTT. Translation gives CASSPGQGFANTEAFF.